This TCR beta chain was obtained from a study of CD4 T cells in relation to SARS-CoV-2 and coronaviruses. The table came from immunoSEQ multiplex PCR; TCRdb's copy has only in-frame clones and leaves some out. The data show about 25,000 clones, roughly 74% seen once. Trimming cost V 3 bases and J 4 bases; bases outside gene matches: 7. The CDR3 contains 17 residues. Looked up from germline, CDR1 is SGHDT and CDR2 is YYEEEE. Unexposed donor CD4+ T cells date from 2011-2018, before the COVID-19 pandemic. CD4+ T cells were isolated from the cells after 10 days of culture. Unexposed-donor CD4+ T cells were probed with SARS-CoV-2 S/N and four cold-coronavirus spikes, cells permitting. This clone was seen only a few times. What it binds is unknown. The study, taken as a whole, reports: Pre-pandemic and post-infection samples never came from the same donor.

This chain joins TRBV5-6 and TRBJ1-6, with 10 nucleotides matching TRBD1. The sequence was obtained from a human donor in good health. Input material: CD4+ T cells from PBMCs, cultured in vitro. CDR3 in amino acids: CASSSTWDRGYNSPLHF. The CDR3 DNA sequence: TGTGCCAGCAGCTCGACTTGGGACAGGGGTTATAATTCACCCCTCCACTTT. Variable domain in full (rest from reference TRBV5-6 and TRBJ1-6): DAGVTQSPTHLIKTRGQQVTLRCSPKSGHDTVSWYQQALGQGPQFIFQYYEEEERQRGNFPDRFSGHQFPNYSSELNVNALLLGDSALYLCASSSTWDRGYNSPLHFGNGTRLTVT.